This TCR beta chain emerged from a study of T cell responses to AZD1222 COVID-19 vaccine. The method was immunoSEQ multiplex PCR; TCRdb's version includes in-frame clones alone and lacks a portion of them. The table includes 110,000 or so clones, 70% to 90% detected once. Of note for this clone: Antigen specificity is unknown.

Study-wide results and limits: Only five to seven individuals given AZD1222 were seropositive at baseline.

The source of this sequence is an adult in good health. Here the sequenced sample was peripheral blood, taken on day 0 of AZD1222 vaccination.

As DNA, the CDR3 is TGTGCCAGCAGTTACCCGGGACAGGGGGCCTATGGCTACACCTTC. Translation gives CASSYPGQGAYGYTF. The chain employs TRBV6-5 and TRBJ1-2, with 12 nucleotides matching TRBD1. The CDR3 has 15 residues. V was pared by 2 bases and J by 4 bases, with 2 bases of the junction left unmatched. Germline V gene sequence: CDR1 MNHEY, CDR2 SVGAGI.